This T cell receptor (beta chain) derives from a study of control samples from healthy donors and cancer patients (dated by TCRdb to 2020 to 2021). The receptor library was made with the immunoSEQ multiplex PCR assay. Imported from immuneACCESS, the table was reduced by TCRdb to in-frame sequences with V and J called. These copies leave out some clones; in studies compared against another copy, an unresolved V gene accounts for under half, and the cause of the remainder is not known. For this sample the table gives roughly 400,000 clones, of which roughly 90% were detected only once. The ten largest make up 5.5% to 8% of the sample. A word on this clone: It has no known antigen specificity. No qualities accompany the bases; no much larger clone lies one base away.

Trimming accounts for 1 base at V and 3 bases at J, while the number of junction bases matched to no gene is 3. CDR1 and CDR2, per the germline V gene, are SGHTA and FQGNSA. The CDR3 holds 15 amino acids from the cysteine to the phenylalanine. Only the CDR3 part of the read is kept: 45 bases, read in frame from the first base. The rearrangement combines TRBV7-2 with TRBJ2-4; 7 middle bases align to TRBD1. The sequence came from a man aged 35 to 55 with head and neck cancer. Sample: PBMCs. The CDR3: CASSLVAGGKNIQYF. The bases read TGTGCCAGCAGCTTAGTGGCAGGGGGCAAAAACATTCAGTACTTC. This CDR3, with the reference TRBV7-2 and TRBJ2-4 proteins standing in past its ends, gives the full variable domain GAGVSQSPSNKVTEKGKDVELRCDPISGHTALYWYRQSLGQGLEFLIYFQGNSAPDKSGLPSDRFSAERTGGSVSTLTIQRTQQEDSAVYLCASSLVAGGKNIQYFGAGTRLSVL.